These T cell receptor beta chains were read from a single sample in a study of OX40 agonist ivuxolimab in advanced cancers. The protocol was immunoSEQ multiplex PCR, while the TCRdb copy is restricted to in-frame clones and leaves out a portion. The sample has approximately 80,000 clones, roughly 84% seen once; the top ten hold just under 0.25%. The input for sequencing was CD4+ or CD8+ T cells sorted from blood, taken in a trial of the OX40 agonist ivuxolimab. These receptor sequences come from an adult with an advanced solid tumor such as melanoma, head and neck, liver or kidney cancer. The CDR3 runs from the conserved cysteine through the conserved F or W. A D gene is named only where the DNA matches it firmly. Clone size is not always given. Where it is, it says once, few, many or a class for expanded clones.

.	.	TRBV11-2	TRBJ2-7	TGTGCCAGCAGCTTAGATCGGGGCGAGCAGTACTTC	CASSLDRGEQYF
.	.	TRBV20-1	TRBJ2-3	TGCAGTGCCCGGGCAGATACGCAGTATTTT	CSARADTQYF
.	.	TRBV13	TRBJ2-3	TGTGCCAGCAGCTATCGGGGTTACACAGATACGCAGTATTTT	CASSYRGYTDTQYF
.	.	TRBV7-6	TRBJ2-2	TGTGCCAGCAGCTTTTCCCCTAGCGGTCAGGGGTCCGGGGAGCTGTTTTTT	CASSFSPSGQGSGELFF
.	TRBD1	TRBV9	TRBJ1-1	TGTGCCAGCAGCTCCGGGGGGGGACAGTCGAACACTGAAGCTTTCTTT	CASSSGGGQSNTEAFF
.	.	TRBV9	TRBJ1-4	TGTGCCAGCAGCGAGGTCGGCTTCCCTGAAAAACTGTTTTTT	CASSEVGFPEKLFF
.	.	TRBV5-1	TRBJ1-1	TGCGCCAGCAGCTTAAGGGGTTCCGATTACACTGAAGCTTTCTTT	CASSLRGSDYTEAFF
.	.	TRBV5-1	TRBJ2-3	TGCGCCAGCAGCTTGGAGGGGGGCCCTGGGACAGATACGCAGTATTTT	CASSLEGGPGTDTQYF
few	.	TRBV5-5	TRBJ2-1	TGTGCCAGCAGCTTGGGGACTGCGTACAATGAGCAGTTCTTC	CASSLGTAYNEQFF
.	TRBD1	TRBV6-6	TRBJ1-2	TGTGCCAGCAGTCCTGACAGGGGCAACTATGGCTACACCTTC	CASSPDRGNYGYTF
.	.	TRBV27	TRBJ2-3	TGTGCCAGCAGGAAACAGGGAATCACAGATACGCAGTATTTT	CASRKQGITDTQYF
few	.	TRBV7-2	TRBJ2-2	TGTGCCAGCAGCCGGACACGGAACACCGGGGAGCTGTTTTTT	CASSRTRNTGELFF
.	TRBD1	TRBV5-1	TRBJ1-4	TGCGCCAGCAGGGGGACAGGGTTTAATGAAAAACTGTTTTTT	CASRGTGFNEKLFF
.	TRBD2	TRBV11-2	TRBJ2-7	TGTGCCAGCAGCGAGACTAGCGGGAGGGTCTACGAGCAGTACTTC	CASSETSGRVYEQYF
.	TRBD1	TRBV18	TRBJ1-1	TGTGCCAGCTCACCCCGGGACAGGGTGAACACTGAAGCTTTCTTT	CASSPRDRVNTEAFF
.	.	TRBV27	TRBJ2-3	TGTGCCAGCAGTTCCTCCCGCTTCACAGATACGCAGTATTTT	CASSSSRFTDTQYF
.	TRBD2	TRBV7-9	TRBJ2-3	TGTGCCAGCAGTACCGGGACTAGCGTCACAGATACGCAGTATTTT	CASSTGTSVTDTQYF
.	TRBD2	TRBV27	TRBJ2-7	TGTGCCAGCAGCCCCCGGCGGGGACTAGCGGGACTCGAGCAGTACTTC	CASSPRRGLAGLEQYF
.	TRBD1	TRBV18	TRBJ2-6	TGTGCCAGCTCACCGGGACAGGGCATCTCTGGGGCCAACGTCCTGACTTTC	CASSPGQGISGANVLTF
.	.	TRBV6-1	TRBJ1-2	TGTGCCAGCGGGACGAACGTAAAGGTCTACGGCTACACCTTC	CASGTNVKVYGYTF
.	.	TRBV19	TRBJ1-2	TGTGCCAGTAGTATAGACCCCCGGGGGCAGGCCGGCCCGTCAACCTTC	CASSIDPRGQAGPSTF
.	.	TRBV29-1	TRBJ2-3	TGCAGCGTTGGTAGAGGGACTAGCACAGATACGCAGTATTTT	CSVGRGTSTDTQYF
.	TRBD1	TRBV11-2	TRBJ1-2	TGTGCCAGCAGCTTAGTTCAGGGGGGTAACTATGGCTACACCTTC	CASSLVQGGNYGYTF
.	TRBD1	TRBV28	TRBJ1-2	TGTGCCAGCAGTCCGACTGACAGGGCTAACTATGGCCACACCTTC	CASSPTDRANYGHTF
.	.	TRBV6-6	TRBJ2-7	TGTGCCAGCAGTCACCCAGGGCGCGAGCAGTACTTC	CASSHPGREQYF
.	TRBD2	TRBV5-4	TRBJ2-3	TGTGCCAGCAGCGCCTTTAGCGGGATGACAGATACGCAGTATTTT	CASSAFSGMTDTQYF
.	TRBD2	TRBV5-1	TRBJ2-2	TGCGCCAGCAGCCCCCAAGCGGGAGGAACTAACACCGGGGAGCTGTTTTTT	CASSPQAGGTNTGELFF
.	TRBD1	TRBV5-1	TRBJ2-1	TGCGCCAGCAGCAAATTCCGGGACAGCTACAATGAGCAGTTCTTC	CASSKFRDSYNEQFF
few	.	TRBV18	TRBJ1-1	TGTGCCAGCTCACCACCTGGCCGGGTAGGGGACACTGAAGCTTTCTTT	CASSPPGRVGDTEAFF
.	.	TRBV11-3	TRBJ1-1	TGTGCCAGCAGCTTCCCCCCTCCGGGACAAACGCTCACTGAAGCTTTCTTT	CASSFPPPGQTLTEAFF
.	TRBD2	TRBV11-2	TRBJ2-3	TGTGCCAGCAGCTTACCTTCGACTAGCGGGAGGGGAGGTACGCAGTATTTT	CASSLPSTSGRGGTQYF
.	.	TRBV10-2	TRBJ2-1	TGCGCCAGCAGTGAGACTATGGGCCAATACAATGAGCAGTTCTTC	CASSETMGQYNEQFF
.	TRBD2	TRBV7-2	TRBJ2-4	TGTGCCAGCAGCTTAGGCGGGAGGGGTAAAAACATTCAGTACTTC	CASSLGGRGKNIQYF
.	.	TRBV29-1	TRBJ1-1	TGCAGCGTTGGTCTCCAGAACACTGAAGCTTTCTTT	CSVGLQNTEAFF